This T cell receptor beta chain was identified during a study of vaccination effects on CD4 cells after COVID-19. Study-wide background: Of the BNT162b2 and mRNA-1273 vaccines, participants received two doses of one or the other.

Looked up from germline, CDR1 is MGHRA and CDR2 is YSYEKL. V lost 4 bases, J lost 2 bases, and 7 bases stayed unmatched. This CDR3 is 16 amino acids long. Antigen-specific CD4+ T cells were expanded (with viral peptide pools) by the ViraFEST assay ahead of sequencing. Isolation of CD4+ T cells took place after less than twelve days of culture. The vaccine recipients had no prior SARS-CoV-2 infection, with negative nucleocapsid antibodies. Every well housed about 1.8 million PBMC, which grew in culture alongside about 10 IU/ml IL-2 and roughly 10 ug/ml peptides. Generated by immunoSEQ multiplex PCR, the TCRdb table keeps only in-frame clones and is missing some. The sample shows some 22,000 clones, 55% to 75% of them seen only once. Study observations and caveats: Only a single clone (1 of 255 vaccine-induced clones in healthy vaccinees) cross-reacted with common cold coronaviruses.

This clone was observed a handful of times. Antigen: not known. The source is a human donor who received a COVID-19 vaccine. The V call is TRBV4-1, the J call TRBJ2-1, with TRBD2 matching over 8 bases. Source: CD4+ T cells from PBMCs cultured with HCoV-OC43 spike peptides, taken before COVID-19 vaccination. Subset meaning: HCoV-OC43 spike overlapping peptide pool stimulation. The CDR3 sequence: CASSPGGLNTYNEQFF. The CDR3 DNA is TGCGCCAGCAGCCCGGGAGGGCTAAACACCTACAATGAGCAGTTCTTC.